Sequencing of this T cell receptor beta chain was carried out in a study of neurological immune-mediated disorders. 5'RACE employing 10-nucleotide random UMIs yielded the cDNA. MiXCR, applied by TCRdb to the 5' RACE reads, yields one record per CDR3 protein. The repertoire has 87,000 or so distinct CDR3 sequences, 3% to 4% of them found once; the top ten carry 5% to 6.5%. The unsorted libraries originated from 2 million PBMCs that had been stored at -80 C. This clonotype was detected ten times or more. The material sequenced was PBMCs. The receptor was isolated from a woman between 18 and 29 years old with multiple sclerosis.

DNA of the CDR3: TGTGCCAGCAGTGAAGCCGGCAGAAACTATGGCTACACCTTC. It encodes CASSEAGRNYGYTF. This chain joins TRBV2 and TRBJ1-2; D ambiguous. Trimming left V 0 bases short and J 2 bases short, with 7 bases between. Germline V CDR1 and CDR2: SNHLY, FYNNEI. This CDR3 has 14 residues.